These 28 T cell receptor beta chains originate from one sample sequenced in a study of blood T cell repertoires in COVID-19. This table comes from immunoSEQ multiplex PCR, and its TCRdb copy is limited to in-frame clones, with some not included. The table records around 120,000 clones, about 89% of them present only once. The sample was peripheral blood. These receptor sequences come from a woman between 65 and 79 years old with acute or convalescent COVID-19.

This chain uses TRBV27 with TRBJ1-1; D might be TRBD1 (5 bases). V lost 3 bases and J 4 bases, leaving 12 bases between the germline ends. Germline CDR1 and CDR2: MNHEY and SMNVEV (reference sequence). CDR3 length: 14 amino acids. In DNA form, the CDR3 reads TGTGCCAGCAGTTTGAGCAGGGATATCACTGAAGCTTTCTTT. Translation gives CASSLSRDITEAFF.

The chain combines TRBV5-1 with TRBJ2-6, with D maybe TRBD1 (5 bases). Germline V gene sequence: CDR1 SGHRS, CDR2 YFSETQ. Trimming cost V 4 bases and J 0 bases, with 14 bases left between them. The CDR3 covers 17 residues. The CDR3 here is CASSKGREPSGANVLTF. The CDR3 DNA reads TGCGCCAGCAGCAAAGGCAGGGAACCCTCTGGGGCCAACGTCCTGACTTTC. The full variable domain, with the rest looked up from reference TRBV5-1 and TRBJ2-6, is KAGVTQTPRYLIKTRGQQVTLSCSPISGHRSVSWYQQTPGQGLQFLFEYFSETQRNKGNFPGRFSGRQFSNSRSEMNVSTLELGDSALYLCASSKGREPSGANVLTFGAGSRLTVL.

The V and J genes are TRBV5-1 and TRBJ1-1; D remains unclear. Trimming removed 0 bases at V and 4 bases at J, with 10 bases between. Germline CDR1 and CDR2: SGHRS and YFSETQ. The CDR3 has 14 amino acids. CDR3: CASSLGTESTEAFF. The CDR3 bases are TGCGCCAGCAGCTTGGGTACAGAGAGCACTGAAGCTTTCTTT.

The CDR3 loop reads CASSYFYEQYF. The CDR3 region has the DNA TGTGCCAGCAGTTACTTCTACGAGCAGTACTTC. This chain joins TRBV12-3 or TRBV12-4 and TRBJ2-7; D is unclear. The CDR3 length is 11 residues. V gave up 4 bases and J gave up 3 bases, with 4 bases separating them.

The chain uses TRBV4-1 and TRBJ2-6, with 10 bases fitting TRBD1. This CDR3 comprises 17 residues. CDR1 and CDR2 (germline): MGHRA, YSYEKL. Unmatched junction bases numbered 8, after V lost 5 bases and J lost 4 bases. The CDR3 loop is CASSWRQGARGANVLTF. The CDR3 DNA reads as TGCGCCAGCAGCTGGCGACAGGGGGCGAGAGGGGCCAACGTCCTGACTTTC.

The chain has TRBV7-2 and TRBJ2-7; D ambiguous. CDR3 length equals 14 residues. Trimming pared 2 bases from V and 3 bases from J, leaving 11 bases between. Germline V gene sequence: CDR1 SGHTA, CDR2 FQGNSA. The CDR3 here is CASSLTGEDYEQYF. The CDR3 nucleotides are TGTGCCAGCAGCTTAACCGGTGAAGACTACGAGCAGTACTTC.

This CDR3 reads CASSVGGSPVSGNTIYF. The CDR3 bases are TGTGCCAGCAGCGTAGGGGGCAGCCCTGTCTCTGGAAACACCATATATTTT. The chain joins TRBV9 to TRBJ1-3; tentatively, D is TRBD1 (5 bases). Per germline, CDR1 SGDLS and CDR2 YYNGEE. The CDR3 has 17 amino acids. Trimming removed 0 bases from V and 0 bases from J, with 13 bases in between.

The chain uses TRBV19 and TRBJ1-2, with TRBD1 identical over 12 bases. Unmatched junction bases numbered 10, after V lost 2 bases and J lost 6 bases. The CDR3 loop spans 17 amino acids. Looked up from germline, CDR1 is LNHDA and CDR2 is SQIVND (reference sequence). CDR3 sequence reads: CASSIPSPGTGGNGYTF. Written as DNA, the CDR3 is TGTGCCAGTAGTATACCCTCCCCCGGGACAGGGGGCAATGGCTACACCTTC.

V usage is TRBV24-1 and J usage is TRBJ1-2, with 7 bases fitting TRBD1. CDR1 and CDR2 (germline): KGHDR, SFDVKD. V lost 4 bases, J lost 6 bases, and 10 bases stayed unmatched. This CDR3 contains 15 residues. In DNA form, the CDR3 reads TGTGCCACCAGTGACCCGGCAGGGGGGCCTAATGGCTACACCTTC. Protein product: CATSDPAGGPNGYTF.

V is TRBV13 and J is TRBJ2-1; weak D call: TRBD1 (6 bases). This CDR3 comprises 18 residues. Trimming removed 1 base at V and 0 bases at J, with 16 bases between. Germline values: CDR1 PRHDT, CDR2 FYEKMQ (reference sequence). The CDR3 is CASSLVSGHTSSYNEQFF. CDR3 nucleotides: TGTGCCAGCAGCTTAGTGTCGGGACACACGAGCTCCTACAATGAGCAGTTCTTC.

The chain employs TRBV5-4 and TRBJ2-7; TRBD2 matches 7 bases. Germline V gives CDR1 SGHNT, CDR2 YYREEE (reference sequence). The CDR3 is made up of 14 amino acids. V was clipped by 1 base and J by 2 bases; unmatched bases: 3. The CDR3 region is CASSLPGGAYEQYF. The CDR3 region has the DNA TGTGCCAGCAGCTTGCCGGGGGGAGCCTACGAGCAGTACTTC. The full variable domain, its missing parts supplied by reference TRBV5-4 and TRBJ2-7, is ETGVTQSPTHLIKTRGQQVTLRCSSQSGHNTVSWYQQALGQGPQFIFQYYREEENGRGNFPPRFSGLQFPNYSSELNVNALELDDSALYLCASSLPGGAYEQYFGPGTRLTVT.

The rearrangement links TRBV6-6 to TRBJ2-5, with TRBD2 matching 8 bases. Unmatched junction bases numbered 11, after V lost 7 bases and J lost 4 bases. This CDR3 comprises 15 residues. Per germline, CDR1 MNHNY and CDR2 SVGAGI (reference sequence). CDR3 in DNA: TGTGCCAGCATGAGGCCCAGCGGGGGAGCAGAGACCCAGTACTTC. This sequence encodes CASMRPSGGAETQYF.

The chain employs TRBV5-1 and TRBJ2-1, with TRBD1 identical over 10 bases. Trimming at V came to 4 bases and at J to 7 bases, leaving 8 bases not matched to a gene. This CDR3 spans 15 amino acids. CDR1 is SGHRS and CDR2 is YFSETQ in the germline V gene. In DNA, the CDR3 is TGCGCCAGCAGCCCAAGGGACAGGGGTACGAATGAGCAGTTCTTC. Protein sequence: CASSPRDRGTNEQFF.

The chain joins TRBV30 to TRBJ1-2; TRBD1 aligns across 9 bases. This CDR3 has 13 amino acids. The germline V gene has CDR1 GTSNPN and CDR2 SVGIG (reference sequence). V lost 0 bases to trimming and J lost 7 bases; unmatched junction nucleotides: 3. CDR3 nucleotides: TGTGCCTGGAGTGTACAGGGGGCCGCTGGCTACACCTTC. It codes for CAWSVQGAAGYTF.

The chain uses TRBV5-1 and TRBJ2-7, with D possibly matching TRBD1 (6 bases). Germline CDR1 SGHRS, CDR2 YFSETQ. V dropped 4 bases and J dropped 2 bases, with 13 bases sitting between them. This CDR3 contains 14 residues. As DNA, the CDR3 is TGCGCCAGCAGCCCTCGGACAGATACCTACGAGCAGTACTTC. It translates to CASSPRTDTYEQYF.

The J gene is TRBJ2-7, the V gene TRBV28; 9 bases map to TRBD1. The V gene end was trimmed by 6 bases and the J gene end by 6 bases; junction bases not matched to a gene: 12. The CDR3 runs 15 residues. The germline V gene encodes CDR1 MDHEN and CDR2 SYDVKM. CDR3 nucleotides: TGTGCCAGCAGCTCTCCGGGACAGGGCTCTGGCGAGCAGTACTTC. It yields the protein CASSSPGQGSGEQYF.

This sequence joins TRBV9 and TRBJ2-7, with TRBD1 identical over 7 bases. Germline CDR1 SGDLS, CDR2 YYNGEE. The CDR3 sequence is 14 residues long. Losses at the gene ends were 4 bases for V and 0 bases for J; bases not matched to a gene: 4. CDR3 region: CASSRTGDSYEQYF. The CDR3 DNA reads as TGTGCCAGCAGCCGTACAGGGGACTCCTACGAGCAGTACTTC.

This sequence joins TRBV12-3 or TRBV12-4 and TRBJ2-7; the match to TRBD1 covers 7 bases. The J segment lost 3 bases and the V segment lost 5 bases, leaving 4 bases of the junction unmatched. CDR3 length: 13 residues. The chain's CDR3 is CASSPRQGYEQYF. The CDR3 bases are TGTGCCAGCAGTCCGAGACAGGGCTACGAGCAGTACTTC.

This rearrangement joins TRBV7-6 to TRBJ2-2; no clear D gene. Between the trimmed V and J ends, which lost 5 bases and 2 bases, there was a span of 15 bases. There are 16 residues in the CDR3. Germline V CDR1 and CDR2: SGHVS, FNYEAQ. CDR3 in amino acids: CASSREQNGNTGELFF. CDR3 sequence (DNA): TGTGCCAGCAGCCGTGAACAGAACGGTAACACCGGGGAGCTGTTTTTT.

This chain uses TRBV4-2 with TRBJ2-2; 8 bases match TRBD2. The CDR3 length is 15 residues. The V gene end was trimmed by 3 bases and the J gene end by 0 bases; junction bases not matched to a gene: 0. Germline assignment: CDR1 LGHNA and CDR2 YNFKEQ. CDR3 in amino acids: CASSQREANTGELFF. The CDR3 DNA reads as TGTGCCAGCAGCCAGCGGGAGGCGAACACCGGGGAGCTGTTTTTT.

This rearrangement joins TRBV27 to TRBJ1-1; TRBD1 matches at 7 bases. Per the germline V gene, CDR1 is MNHEY and CDR2 is SMNVEV (reference sequence). Trimming took 6 bases from V and 5 from J; bases not matched to a gene: 6. This CDR3 contains 13 residues. The CDR3 nucleotides are TGTGCCAGCAGGGAGGGGGCGAAAACTGAAGCTTTCTTT. Amino acids: CASREGAKTEAFF.

The V and J genes are TRBV14 and TRBJ1-1, with no clear D. The CDR3 contains 13 residues. Trimming pared 2 bases from V and 0 bases from J, leaving 4 bases between. Germline V gene sequence: CDR1 SGHDN, CDR2 FVKESK. This chain's CDR3 is CASSQLLNTEAFF. Here the CDR3 DNA reads TGTGCCAGCAGCCAACTACTGAACACTGAAGCTTTCTTT.

The V gene is TRBV6-5, the J gene TRBJ1-5, with TRBD1 identical over 9 bases. The CDR3 covers 13 residues. The germline V gene encodes CDR1 MNHEY and CDR2 SVGAGI. V was pared by 6 bases and J by 5 bases, with 2 bases of the junction left unmatched. The CDR3 DNA follows: TGTGCCAGCAGGACAGGGGGAGATCAGCCCCAGCATTTT. Protein sequence: CASRTGGDQPQHF.

V and J are TRBV18 and TRBJ1-5; perhaps TRBD1 as D (6 bases). Germline V lookup: CDR1 KGHSH, CDR2 LQKENI. Trimming took off 3 bases at V and 4 bases at J, with 10 bases between the two ends. This CDR3 is 14 amino acids long. The CDR3 loop reads CASSPGQHNQPQHF. In DNA, the CDR3 is TGTGCCAGCTCACCGGGACAACATAATCAGCCCCAGCATTTT.

The chain combines TRBV10-3 with TRBJ1-4; D possibly corresponds to TRBD1 (6 bases). This CDR3 is built from 15 residues. Germline V CDR1 and CDR2: ENHRY, SYGVKD. V lost 4 bases to trimming and J lost 0 bases, with 9 bases between them. The CDR3 protein is CAISGQAATNEKLFF. The CDR3, as DNA: TGTGCCATCAGTGGACAGGCGGCAACTAATGAAAAACTGTTTTTT.

A note on this clone: The same CDR3 also results from other DNA sequences found in this sample. The genes are TRBV27 and TRBJ2-7; 7 bases align to TRBD1. The germline V gene has CDR1 MNHEY and CDR2 SMNVEV (reference sequence). The V and J ends lost 3 bases and 6 bases, in that order; junction bases with no gene match: 5. The CDR3 runs to 13 residues. CDR3 bases: TGTGCCAGCAGTTTGTCAGGGGGACCCGAGCAGTACTTC. It codes for CASSLSGGPEQYF.

The gene calls are TRBV30 and TRBJ1-1, with D maybe TRBD1 (5 bases). The CDR3 extends over 13 amino acids. Germline values: CDR1 GTSNPN, CDR2 SVGIG (reference sequence). V was cut by 1 base and J by 1 base, with 7 bases left in between. The CDR3 region is CAWSGQPNTEAFF. The CDR3 DNA reads as TGTGCCTGGAGTGGACAGCCGAACACTGAAGCTTTCTTT.

The chain recombines TRBV24-1 with TRBJ2-5; TRBD2 might be the D (6 bases). The CDR3 runs to 14 residues. The V gene's germline CDR1 is KGHDR and CDR2 SFDVKD. V was cut by 3 bases and J by 9 bases, with 16 bases left in between. The CDR3 DNA sequence: TGTGCCACCAGTGATCCCAGAGCGGGCGCCTCCCAGTACTTC. Translating it yields CATSDPRAGASQYF.